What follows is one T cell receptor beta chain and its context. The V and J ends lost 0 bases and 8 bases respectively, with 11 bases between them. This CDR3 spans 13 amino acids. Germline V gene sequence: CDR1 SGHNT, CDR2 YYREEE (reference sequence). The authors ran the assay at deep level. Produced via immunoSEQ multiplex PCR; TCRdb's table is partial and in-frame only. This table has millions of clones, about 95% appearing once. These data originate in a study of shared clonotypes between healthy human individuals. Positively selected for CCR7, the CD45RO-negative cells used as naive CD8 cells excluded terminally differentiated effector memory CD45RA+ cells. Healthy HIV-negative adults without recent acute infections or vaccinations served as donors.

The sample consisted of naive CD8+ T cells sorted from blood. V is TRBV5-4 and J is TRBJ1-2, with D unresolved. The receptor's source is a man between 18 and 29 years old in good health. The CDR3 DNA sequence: TGTGCCAGCAGCTTGGGTTATACGGACGGCTACACCTTC. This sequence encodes CASSLGYTDGYTF.